This T cell receptor (beta chain) was found in a study of cytotoxic CD8 clonotypes in ibrutinib-treated CLL. Looking at the study overall: Treatment had run for a median 12 months, range 6 to 36, when response samples were taken.

The germline gives CDR1 LGHNT, CDR2 FRNRAP. This CDR3 comprises 15 residues. Trimming shortened V by 1 base and J by 6 bases, and 14 bases separated the two germline ends. Here immunoSEQ multiplex PCR was the method, and the copy in TCRdb shows in-frame clones only, minus some. The table lists tens of thousands of clones, 45% to 50% of them singletons. The TCR sequence derives from a human donor with chronic lymphocytic leukemia. The V call is TRBV12-5, the J call TRBJ2-3; D is perhaps TRBD2 (6 bases). This material consisted of PBMCs, taken before ibrutinib treatment. The DNA of the CDR3 is TGTGCTAGTGGTTTGGGCCCTGGGGGGATCGATACGCAGTATTTT. Translated, it gives CASGLGPGGIDTQYF.